Listed below are T cell receptor beta chains from one sample, sequenced in a study of T cells after posttransplantation cyclophosphamide. Generated by immunoSEQ multiplex PCR, the TCRdb table keeps only in-frame clones and is missing some. Of more than 15,000 clones in the sample, roughly 92% were seen once. The sequenced material came from naive CD4+ T cells sorted from blood. The receptors shown here come from a woman in her forties or fifties in good health and a related stem cell transplant donor. CDR3s include the opening cysteine and the closing phenylalanine or tryptophan. A D gene is named only where the DNA matches it firmly. Expanded clones are given a class, and other clones once, few, many or no size at all.

D: TRBD1; J: TRBJ1-2; size: .; V: TRBV28; CDR3: CASRTGGGTANYGYTF; DNA: TGTGCCAGCAGAACAGGGGGCGGAACTGCTAACTATGGCTACACCTTC
D: .; J: TRBJ1-5; size: .; V: TRBV7-2; CDR3: CASSLAGGGQPQHF; DNA: TGTGCCAGCAGCTTAGCGGGGGGAGGTCAGCCCCAGCATTTT
D: TRBD2; J: TRBJ2-7; size: few; V: TRBV19; CDR3: CASSIQLAGARYEQYF; DNA: TGTGCCAGTAGTATCCAACTAGCGGGAGCGCGGTACGAGCAGTACTTC
D: TRBD1; J: TRBJ1-2; size: .; V: TRBV5-6; CDR3: CASSLVGQGANGYTF; DNA: TGTGCCAGCAGCTTGGTTGGGCAGGGGGCGAATGGCTACACCTTC
D: TRBD1; J: TRBJ2-7; size: once; V: TRBV5-6; CDR3: CASSFLRDSAYEQYF; DNA: TGTGCCAGCAGCTTCCTCCGGGACAGCGCCTACGAGCAGTACTTC
D: TRBD2; J: TRBJ2-2; size: once; V: TRBV18; CDR3: CASSRIPGLAGAGELFF; DNA: TGTGCCAGCTCTCGCATTCCGGGACTAGCGGGAGCCGGGGAGCTGTTTTTT
D: .; J: TRBJ1-5; size: once; V: TRBV6-1; CDR3: CASSEGTGGQPQHF; DNA: TGTGCCAGCAGTGAAGGTACTGGCGGTCAGCCCCAGCATTTT
D: .; J: TRBJ1-2; size: .; V: TRBV6-6; CDR3: CASSGQRYGYTF; DNA: TGTGCCAGCAGTGGACAGCGCTATGGCTACACCTTC
D: TRBD1; J: TRBJ1-4; size: .; V: TRBV7-9; CDR3: CASSPGTGQGEKLFF; DNA: TGTGCCAGCAGCCCTGGGACAGGGCAGGGTGAAAAACTGTTTTTT
D: .; J: TRBJ2-1; size: .; V: TRBV7-3; CDR3: CASSLGADYNEQFF; DNA: TGTGCCAGCAGCTTAGGAGCAGATTACAATGAGCAGTTCTTC
D: TRBD2; J: TRBJ2-3; size: once; V: TRBV7-2; CDR3: CASSPPGLAETDTQYF; DNA: TGTGCCAGCAGCCCACCGGGACTAGCGGAAACAGATACGCAGTATTTT
D: .; J: TRBJ2-1; size: .; V: TRBV7-2; CDR3: CASSLSGDIGNEQFF; DNA: TGTGCCAGCAGCTTATCGGGGGATATAGGCAATGAGCAGTTCTTC
D: TRBD1; J: TRBJ2-7; size: .; V: TRBV7-3; CDR3: CASSRGQGGDEQYF; DNA: TGTGCCAGCAGCCGGGGACAGGGAGGTGACGAGCAGTACTTC
D: .; J: TRBJ2-3; size: .; V: TRBV7-3; CDR3: CASSVRGTLAGITQYF; DNA: TGTGCCAGCAGCGTACGGGGGACGTTGGCGGGCATTACGCAGTATTTT
D: .; J: TRBJ2-1; size: .; V: TRBV18; CDR3: CASSLPSQAYNEQFF; DNA: TGTGCCAGCTCACTCCCTAGCCAGGCCTACAATGAGCAGTTCTTC
D: .; J: TRBJ1-4; size: few; V: TRBV6-5; CDR3: CASSYSAGFGKLFF; DNA: TGTGCCAGCAGTTACTCGGCAGGGTTTGGAAAACTGTTTTTT
D: TRBD2; J: TRBJ2-1; size: .; V: TRBV7-2; CDR3: CASSSNGLAGNNEQFF; DNA: TGTGCCAGCAGCTCGAACGGACTAGCGGGAAACAATGAGCAGTTCTTC
D: TRBD1; J: TRBJ1-2; size: .; V: TRBV5-1; CDR3: CASSLDRGGYGYTF; DNA: TGCGCCAGCAGCTTGGACAGGGGGGGCTATGGCTACACCTTC
D: TRBD1; J: TRBJ1-2; size: .; V: TRBV28; CDR3: CASIRTGVYGYTF; DNA: TGTGCCAGCATCAGGACAGGGGTATATGGCTACACCTTC
D: TRBD1; J: TRBJ1-1; size: .; V: TRBV5-1; CDR3: CASSPWTGNTEAFF; DNA: TGCGCCAGCAGCCCATGGACAGGGAACACTGAAGCTTTCTTT
D: .; J: TRBJ2-7; size: .; V: TRBV27; CDR3: CASSFRDSDYEQYF; DNA: TGTGCCAGCAGTTTTCGAGACAGCGATTACGAGCAGTACTTC
D: TRBD1; J: TRBJ1-3; size: .; V: TRBV5-4; CDR3: CASSSRAPRGQNTIYF; DNA: TGTGCCAGCAGCTCGAGGGCGCCCAGGGGGCAAAACACCATATATTTT
D: .; J: TRBJ2-1; size: .; V: TRBV6-5; CDR3: CASSRDNEQFF; DNA: TGTGCCAGCAGCCGTGACAATGAGCAGTTCTTC
D: TRBD2; J: TRBJ2-1; size: .; V: TRBV19; CDR3: CASSIAAALAEPYNEQFF; DNA: TGTGCCAGTAGTATCGCGGCGGCGCTAGCGGAACCCTACAATGAGCAGTTCTTC
D: .; J: TRBJ1-4; size: .; V: TRBV18; CDR3: CASSLGGPEKLFF; DNA: TGTGCCAGCTCTCTGGGGGGTCCGGAAAAACTGTTTTTT
D: TRBD1; J: TRBJ2-1; size: .; V: TRBV7-9; CDR3: CASSPGQGGRSYNEQFF; DNA: TGTGCCAGCAGCCCCGGACAGGGGGGACGCTCCTACAATGAGCAGTTCTTC
D: TRBD2; J: TRBJ2-1; size: .; V: TRBV5-4; CDR3: CASSLVSGSSNEQFF; DNA: TGTGCCAGCAGCTTGGTGAGCGGGAGTTCCAATGAGCAGTTCTTC
D: TRBD1; J: TRBJ2-7; size: .; V: TRBV28; CDR3: CASSFLDRGYEQYF; DNA: TGTGCCAGCAGTTTTTTGGACAGGGGTTACGAGCAGTACTTC
D: TRBD2; J: TRBJ2-1; size: .; V: TRBV12-5; CDR3: CASGHSGSPYNEQFF; DNA: TGTGCTAGTGGCCACAGCGGGAGCCCCTACAATGAGCAGTTCTTC
D: TRBD1; J: TRBJ2-4; size: .; V: TRBV13; CDR3: CASSPSALGQGVFDKNIQYF; DNA: TGTGCCAGCAGCCCGTCGGCCCTGGGACAGGGGGTTTTTGACAAAAACATTCAGTACTTC
D: .; J: TRBJ2-5; size: .; V: TRBV7-9; CDR3: CASSLAAQETQYF; DNA: TGTGCCAGCAGCTTAGCGGCCCAGGAGACCCAGTACTTC
D: TRBD1; J: TRBJ1-2; size: .; V: TRBV5-6; CDR3: CASRGQGPYGYTF; DNA: TGTGCCAGCAGGGGACAGGGGCCATATGGCTACACCTTC